This entry describes one T cell receptor (beta chain). Its antigen remains unidentified. This record comes from a study of T cell responses to AZD1222 COVID-19 vaccine. Regarding the study as a whole: CD4 TCRs associated with vaccination spanned spike, dominating at 160-218 and 743-854.

Some clones are missing from TCRdb's copy, which holds only in-frame ones; the method was immunoSEQ multiplex PCR. The sample contains some 80,000 clones, 88% of which appear only once. Germline V gene data show CDR1 as LGHDT and CDR2 as YNNKEL (reference sequence). The CDR3 consists of 14 residues. The V and J ends lost 4 bases and 4 bases, in that order; junction bases with no gene match: 4. The specimen was peripheral blood, collected 28 days after the second dose of the MenACWY control vaccine. The sequence was collected from an adult who received the MenACWY meningococcal vaccine as a control. The V and J genes are TRBV3-1 (or the pseudogene TRBV3-2) and TRBJ1-5; 7 nucleotides match TRBD1. The CDR3 nucleotides are TGTGCCAGCAGCCTCGGGACAGCAAATCAGCCCCAGCATTTT. This encodes CASSLGTANQPQHF.